A single sample is the source of the 26 T cell receptor beta chains below, sequenced in a study of blood T cells in healthy people across ages. Primed by a sample-barcoded 5' primer and a J-beta primer mix, a second PCR proceeded for about 7 to 12 cycles. One entry per CDR3 protein, called by TCRdb with MiXCR from the 5' RACE reads. The sample contains fewer than 700,000 distinct CDR3 sequences, 40% to 50% of which appear only once. Sequencing was performed on blood. The receptors were sampled from an older man in good health.

V usage is TRBV20-1 and J usage is TRBJ2-7; the D gene is possibly TRBD1 (5 bases). The CDR3 spans 16 residues. The germline V gene has CDR1 DFQATT and CDR2 SNEGSKA (reference sequence). V lost 6 bases and J lost 7, with 28 bases in between. The CDR3 DNA sequence: TGCAGTGCCCGGAGCGATGACAGTCTCTCCTACAATGAGCAGTACTTC. Translated: CSARSDDSLSYNEQYF.

In its sample, this clonotype was seen many times. The chain employs TRBV11-3 and TRBJ1-1; TRBD1 matches 8 bases. Germline V CDR1 and CDR2: SGHNT, YENEEA. Germline trimming cut 1 base from V and 5 bases from J; bases unmatched to any gene: 6. CDR3 size: 15 residues. The CDR3 nucleotides are TGTGCCAGCAGCTTAGCGGGCAGGGGGCATACTGAAGCTTTCTTT. Protein sequence: CASSLAGRGHTEAFF.

The chain has TRBV4-1 and TRBJ2-7; D might be TRBD1 (6 bases). The J call may be incorrect, as the DNA end agrees better with TRBJ2-5. CDR1 and CDR2 from the germline V gene are MGHRA and YSYEKL. This CDR3 is built from 14 residues. CDR3 sequence (DNA): TGCGCCAGCAGCCAACTGAGCAGGGGAGAGACCCAGTACTTC. It codes for CASSQLSRGETQYF.

The CDR3 DNA follows: TGTGCCAGCAGTTTATTTCAGGAGTCACCCCTCCACTTT. Protein product: CASSLFQESPLHF. The chain uses TRBV27 and TRBJ1-6; unclear D gene. Per the germline V gene, CDR1 is MNHEY and CDR2 is SMNVEV (reference sequence). This CDR3 comprises 13 residues. The V and J ends lost 1 base and 10 bases respectively, with 8 bases between them.

Regarding this clonotype: A much larger clone lies one base from this, so it may be a read error. The rearrangement joins TRBV20-1 to TRBJ2-7, with D perhaps TRBD2 (5 bases). V dropped 2 bases and J dropped 0 bases, with 11 bases sitting between them. Looked up from germline, CDR1 is DFQATT and CDR2 is SNEGSKA (reference sequence). The CDR3 spans 14 residues. The CDR3 region has the DNA TGCAGTGCTAGAAAGCGAGCGGTCTCCTACGAGCAGTACTTC. Residues: CSARKRAVSYEQYF.

This clonotype was detected ten times or more. The CDR3 DNA follows: TGCAGCGTTGAAGGGACAGCGACTAGCGGGAGGGTCGGTGAGCAGTTCTTC. Translated, it gives CSVEGTATSGRVGEQFF. V usage is TRBV29-1 and J usage is TRBJ2-1; 14 positions agree with TRBD2. The V gene end was trimmed by 1 base and the J gene end by 9 bases; junction bases not matched to a gene: 11. Germline CDR1 SQVTM, CDR2 ANQGSEA. The CDR3 totals 17 residues.

This clonotype was counted ten times or more. The J gene is TRBJ2-3, the V gene TRBV7-2; D gene uncertain. The germline gives CDR1 SGHTA, CDR2 FQGNSA. Trimming stripped 1 base from V and 5 bases from J, with 4 bases between. CDR3 length equals 12 residues. In nucleotides, the CDR3 is TGTGCCAGCAGCTTAGTGATAGATACGCAGTATTTT. Protein product: CASSLVIDTQYF.

The chain is built from TRBV7-3 and TRBJ1-1, with 9 nucleotides matching TRBD1. Germline CDR1 reads SGHTA; CDR2 reads FQGTGA. CDR3 length equals 15 residues. The trim removed 5 bases at V and 6 bases at J, leaving 10 bases unmatched. The CDR3 bases are TGTGCCAGCAGCCCCTCCGGGACAGGGTACGCTGAAGCTTTCTTT. Encoded protein: CASSPSGTGYAEAFF.

The rearrangement uses TRBV20-1 and TRBJ2-1; D perhaps matches TRBD2 (6 bases). Germline CDR1 is DFQATT and CDR2 is SNEGSKA (reference sequence). Trimming shortened V by 1 base and J by 5 bases, and 9 bases separated the two germline ends. The CDR3 is 13 amino acids. The CDR3 sequence is CSARGDLNNEQFF. DNA of the CDR3: TGCAGTGCTAGAGGGGACTTAAACAATGAGCAGTTCTTC.

The genes are TRBV6-2 or TRBV6-3 and TRBJ2-1; D possibly uses TRBD1 or TRBD2 (5 bases each). CDR3 length: 17 residues. Trimming left V 2 bases short and J 10 bases short, with 24 bases between. CDR1 and CDR2 from the germline V gene are MNHEY and SVGEGT. In DNA form, the CDR3 reads TGTGCCAGCAGTTACAACCAGGGACGGGGTTTGACCTACGAGCAGTTCTTC. It encodes CASSYNQGRGLTYEQFF.

The chain is built from TRBV27 and TRBJ1-6; no clear D. Germline-derived CDR1 and CDR2 are MNHEY and SMNVEV (reference sequence). Trimming left V 3 bases short and J 5 bases short, with 11 bases between. This CDR3 has 15 residues. CDR3 sequence: CASSLEGPDNSPLHF. For the CDR3, the DNA is TGTGCCAGCAGTTTGGAAGGGCCAGATAATTCACCCCTCCACTTT.

The chain combines TRBV12-3 or TRBV12-4 with TRBJ2-7; 7 positions match TRBD1. The CDR3 runs 14 residues. Germline trimming cut 5 bases from V and 5 bases from J; bases unmatched to any gene: 9. CDR3 in DNA: TGTGCCAGCAGTGAGGGACAGAGGTTCGACGAGCAGTACTTC. This encodes CASSEGQRFDEQYF.

This clonotype was found once. The chain recombines TRBV7-9 with TRBJ1-6; 7 positions agree with TRBD1. J was trimmed by 4 bases and V by 5 bases; bases with no gene match: 5. The CDR3 runs 15 residues. CDR1 and CDR2 (germline): SEHNR, FQNEAQ (reference sequence). The CDR3 protein is CASSRQTGYNSPLHF. The CDR3 DNA reads as TGTGCCAGCAGCCGCCAGACAGGGTATAATTCACCCCTCCACTTT.

This chain uses TRBV6-2 or TRBV6-3 with TRBJ1-5; no clear D gene. With 5 bases removed from V and 0 bases from J, the gap between germline ends came to 17 bases. The CDR3 is 17 amino acids. Looked up from germline, CDR1 is MNHEY and CDR2 is SVGEGT. CDR3 in DNA: TGTGCCAGCAGTCAGCGTCCCTCACAGATTAGCAATCAGCCCCAGCATTTT. Amino acid sequence: CASSQRPSQISNQPQHF.

Only a few counts were recorded for this clonotype. The chain joins TRBV28 to TRBJ2-3; 12 bases are shared with TRBD1. Germline V lookup: CDR1 MDHEN, CDR2 SYDVKM. Trimming removed 7 bases from V and 9 bases from J; junction bases left unmatched: 11. This CDR3 is 15 amino acids long. CDR3 loop: CASTRPGQGARTQYF. In DNA form, the CDR3 reads TGTGCCAGCACCAGACCGGGACAGGGGGCTCGGACGCAGTATTTT.

This clonotype was counted between two and nine times. This CDR3 reads CASSPGLAFYEQYF. CDR3 sequence (DNA): TGTGCCAGCAGCCCGGGACTAGCGTTCTACGAGCAGTACTTC. The chain joins TRBV7-2 to TRBJ2-7, with 10 bases aligning to TRBD2. Trimming took 5 bases from V and 3 from J; bases not matched to a gene: 4. The length of the CDR3 is 14 residues. Germline loops: CDR1 SGHTA, CDR2 FQGNSA.

The chain carries TRBV2 and TRBJ2-7; 7 bases agree with TRBD1. With V trimmed by 6 bases and J by 6 bases, 8 bases remained unmatched. CDR3 length: 13 amino acids. CDR1 and CDR2 (germline): SNHLY, FYNNEI. CDR3 DNA sequence: TGTGCCAGCAGGATTACAGGGGCGAGCGAGCAGTACTTC. Amino acid sequence: CASRITGASEQYF. Filled out from reference TRBV2 and TRBJ2-7, the complete variable domain reads EPEVTQTPSHQVTQMGQEVILRCVPISNHLYFYWYRQILGQKVEFLVSFYNNEISEKSEIFDDQFSVERPDGSNFTLKIRSTKLEDSAMYFCASRITGASEQYFGPGTRLTVT.

The V and J genes are TRBV7-2 and TRBJ2-1; 10 bases are a match to TRBD1. Germline values: CDR1 SGHTA, CDR2 FQGNSA. J lost 5 bases, V lost 3 bases, and 7 bases had no gene match. CDR3 length: 16 residues. CDR3 in amino acids: CASSLYTGTGDNEQFF. The CDR3 DNA sequence: TGTGCCAGCAGCTTGTACACCGGGACAGGGGACAATGAGCAGTTCTTC.

The V gene is TRBV11-2, the J gene TRBJ2-1; 8 positions agree with TRBD1. The germline gives CDR1 SGHAT, CDR2 FQNNGV. Trimming took 3 bases from V and 7 from J; bases not matched to a gene: 11. The length of the CDR3 is 16 residues. This CDR3 reads CASSFQGQGVQNEQFF. As DNA, the CDR3 is TGTGCCAGCAGCTTCCAAGGACAGGGCGTTCAAAATGAGCAGTTCTTC.

The J gene is TRBJ2-3, the V gene TRBV12-3 or TRBV12-4, with D possibly being TRBD1 or TRBD2 (5 bases each). V was shortened by 2 bases and J by 3 bases, with 15 bases between the two germline ends. This CDR3 spans 16 amino acids. In DNA, the CDR3 is TGTGCCAGCAGTTTATTTAGGGGAGTTTTTACAGATACGCAGTATTTT. Translated, it gives CASSLFRGVFTDTQYF.

This clonotype occurred a few times. This chain joins TRBV5-5 and TRBJ2-5; 9 bases line up with TRBD1. J lost 0 bases, V lost 4 bases, and 10 bases had no gene match. The V gene's germline CDR1 is SGHKS and CDR2 YYEKEE (reference sequence). The CDR3 sequence is 17 residues long. CDR3 in DNA: TGTGCCAGCAGCCCGGGCGGGACAGGGCAGTACCAAGAGACCCAGTACTTC. The encoded protein is CASSPGGTGQYQETQYF.

This clonotype occurred a few times. The chain joins TRBV9 to TRBJ2-5, with D unresolved. CDR1 is SGDLS, CDR2 YYNGEE, per germline. The CDR3 is 15 residues long. Trimming shortened V by 0 bases and J by 1 base, and 10 bases separated the two germline ends. This chain's CDR3 is CASSVGVRSQETQYF. The CDR3 DNA reads as TGTGCCAGCAGCGTAGGCGTCAGGTCCCAAGAGACCCAGTACTTC.

This chain uses TRBV18 with TRBJ2-7; 12 positions match TRBD2. The length of the CDR3 is 17 residues. V shed 2 bases and J 6 bases; nucleotides not matched to a gene: 11. The germline CDR1 and CDR2 sequences are KGHSH and LQKENI. CDR3 protein: CASSPRTSGKKSSEQYF. DNA for the CDR3: TGTGCCAGCTCACCAAGGACTAGCGGGAAGAAGAGTAGCGAGCAGTACTTC.

This chain connects TRBV7-2 to TRBJ2-3; 10 nucleotides match TRBD2. The CDR3 length is 18 residues. Germline V lookup: CDR1 SGHTA, CDR2 FQGNSA. V shed 2 bases, J shed 0 bases, and the junction held 8 bases outside the gene matches. The CDR3 DNA sequence: TGTGCCAGCAGCTTATGGGCTAGCGGGAGTTCTAGCACAGATACGCAGTATTTT. It codes for CASSLWASGSSSTDTQYF.

This clonotype was counted a few times. This chain links TRBV2 with TRBJ2-7, with D possibly TRBD1 on 5 matching bases. Deletions cut 6 bases from V and 0 bases from J, with 9 bases between. The CDR3 has 13 residues. In germline, CDR1 is SNHLY, CDR2 FYNNEI. This CDR3 reads CASRETASYEQYF. CDR3 nucleotides: TGTGCCAGCAGGGAGACAGCCTCCTACGAGCAGTACTTC.

This sequence joins TRBV14 and TRBJ2-1, with 13 bases lining up with TRBD2. The CDR3 has 16 residues. Germline loops: CDR1 SGHDN, CDR2 FVKESK. V lost 0 bases to trimming and J lost 7 bases; unmatched junction nucleotides: 3. CDR3 nucleotides: TGTGCCAGCAGCCAAGAGACTAGCGGGAGGTTGAATGAGCAGTTCTTC. Translating it yields CASSQETSGRLNEQFF.